Below, 25 T cell receptor beta chains from the same sample are listed, as sequenced in a study of blood T cell repertoires in COVID-19. Method: immunoSEQ multiplex PCR; TCRdb's copy keeps in-frame clones and lacks some. The sample includes more than 250,000 clones, approximately 80% seen only once; the top ten take around 9.2%. The sample comprised peripheral blood. The receptor source for this set is a human donor in a cohort sampled during active COVID-19.

V and J are TRBV28 and TRBJ1-2; a possible D gene is TRBD1 (6 bases). This CDR3 has 14 amino acids. In germline, CDR1 is MDHEN, CDR2 SYDVKM. The ends were cut back, 3 bases at V and 2 bases at J, with 10 bases in the middle. The CDR3 spells CASSLGGTNYGYTF. In nucleotides, the CDR3 is TGTGCCAGCAGTTTGGGGGGGACAAACTATGGCTACACCTTC.

V gene TRBV19 combines with J gene TRBJ1-5; no reliable D call. V was trimmed by 4 bases and J by 0 bases, leaving 7 bases between them. CDR1 is LNHDA, CDR2 SQIVND, per germline (reference sequence). The CDR3 extends over 14 amino acids. The CDR3 loop is CASSRGISNQPQHF. DNA for the CDR3: TGTGCCAGTAGTAGAGGGATTAGCAATCAGCCCCAGCATTTT.

This chain uses TRBV10-3 with TRBJ2-7; D ambiguous. The ends were cut back, 2 bases at V and 3 bases at J, with 8 bases in the middle. The CDR3 runs 13 residues. Germline V lookup: CDR1 ENHRY, CDR2 SYGVKD. The CDR3 region is CAISEVTNYEQYF. The CDR3 DNA follows: TGTGCCATCAGTGAGGTGACAAACTACGAGCAGTACTTC.

This chain uses TRBV5-6 with TRBJ2-7; D might be TRBD1 (5 bases). Looked up from germline, CDR1 is SGHDT and CDR2 is YYEEEE. V lost 1 base and J 2 bases, leaving 16 bases between the germline ends. This CDR3 is 16 amino acids long. Here the CDR3 reads CASSLLTATAPYEQYF. The CDR3 DNA sequence: TGTGCCAGCAGCTTGCTTACCGCGACAGCCCCCTACGAGCAGTACTTC.

The V call is TRBV28, the J call TRBJ1-6, with 7 bases aligning to TRBD1. The junction had 5 bases not matched to a gene; V was cut back by 0 bases and J by 6 bases. Germline CDR1 reads MDHEN; CDR2 reads SYDVKM. The CDR3 loop spans 16 amino acids. The CDR3, as DNA: TGTGCCAGCAGTTTATGGCAGGACAGGTTTAATTCACCCCTCCACTTT. It yields the protein CASSLWQDRFNSPLHF. Complete variable domain (other parts from reference TRBV28 and TRBJ1-6): DVKVTQSSRYLVKRTGEKVFLECVQDMDHENMFWYRQDPGLGLRLIYFSYDVKMKEKGDIPEGYSVSREKKERFSLILESASTNQTSMYLCASSLWQDRFNSPLHFGNGTRLTVT.

This chain joins TRBV12-5 and TRBJ1-3; 9 bases match TRBD1. After removal of 1 base from V and 1 base from J, the junction contained 2 bases not matched to a gene. Germline CDR1 is LGHNT and CDR2 is FRNRAP. CDR3 length: 16 amino acids. The CDR3 here is CASGLGQGVSGNTIYF. CDR3 nucleotide sequence: TGTGCTAGTGGTTTGGGACAGGGGGTGTCTGGAAACACCATATATTTT.

This chain connects TRBV7-6 to TRBJ1-1; 8 positions agree with TRBD1. Looked up from germline, CDR1 is SGHVS and CDR2 is FNYEAQ. V shed 4 bases, J shed 5 bases, and the junction held 9 bases outside the gene matches. The CDR3 spans 15 residues. The CDR3 sequence: CASSSQTGGLTEAFF. The CDR3 coding sequence is TGTGCCAGCAGCTCCCAAACAGGGGGACTAACTGAAGCTTTCTTT.

The CDR3 spells CASSFRPSGRGDRDTQYF. Written as DNA, the CDR3 is TGTGCCAGCAGCTTCCGCCCTTCGGGGCGGGGGGATCGGGATACGCAGTATTTT. The chain employs TRBV9 and TRBJ2-3; TRBD2 matches at 8 bases. This CDR3 has 18 residues. V trimming: 4 bases; J trimming: 6 bases; junction bases outside the gene matches: 19. Germline CDR1 SGDLS, CDR2 YYNGEE.

This chain uses TRBV29-1 with TRBJ2-5; D unclear. Trimming cost V 5 bases and J 3 bases, with 10 bases left between them. The V gene's germline CDR1 is SQVTM and CDR2 ANQGSEA. The CDR3 sequence is 12 residues long. Here the CDR3 reads CSVRGREETQYF. In DNA form, the CDR3 reads TGCAGCGTTAGAGGCAGAGAAGAGACCCAGTACTTC.

In DNA form, the CDR3 reads TGTGCCAGCAGGCGACAAGGCCCGGGGGATGAGCAGTTCTTC. Encoded protein: CASRRQGPGDEQFF. The chain recombines TRBV11-2 with TRBJ2-1, with a weak D call TRBD2 (6 bases). Germline CDR1 SGHAT, CDR2 FQNNGV. The V end was cut by 6 bases, the J end by 8 bases, with 17 bases between. This CDR3 region has 14 residues.

The V call is TRBV3-1 (or the pseudogene TRBV3-2), the J call TRBJ2-5, with TRBD2 identical over 7 bases. The junction had 13 bases not matched to a gene; V was cut back by 1 base and J by 2 bases. This CDR3 is built from 18 residues. Germline V gene sequence: CDR1 LGHDT, CDR2 YNNKEL (reference sequence). In nucleotides, the CDR3 is TGTGCCAGCAGCCAAGGGGTAGTGGCTAGCGGACCTCAAGAGACCCAGTACTTC. Translated: CASSQGVVASGPQETQYF.

The chain combines TRBV7-8 with TRBJ1-5; D is uncertain. Germline values: CDR1 SGHVS, CDR2 FQNEAQ. The CDR3 length is 12 residues. V dropped 4 bases and J dropped 6 bases, with 7 bases sitting between them. This chain's CDR3 is CASSSSGQPQHF. The CDR3, as DNA: TGTGCCAGCAGCTCCTCGGGTCAGCCCCAGCATTTT.

The rearrangement joins TRBV18 to TRBJ1-1, with 10 bases identical to TRBD1. The germline gives CDR1 KGHSH, CDR2 LQKENI. The junction had 3 bases not matched to a gene; V was cut back by 4 bases and J by 1 base. The CDR3 runs 15 residues. CDR3 protein: CASSRGTGANTEAFF. The CDR3 DNA reads as TGTGCCAGCTCACGCGGGACAGGGGCGAACACTGAAGCTTTCTTT.

The chain employs TRBV2 and TRBJ2-3, with TRBD1 matching over 7 bases. V gave up 4 bases and J gave up 2 bases; unmatched junction bases: 6. The CDR3 covers 15 residues. CDR1 SNHLY and CDR2 FYNNEI come from the germline V gene. The CDR3 DNA is TGTGCCAGCAGTGGGGGACAGCGTTTCACAGATACGCAGTATTTT. Protein product: CASSGGQRFTDTQYF.

The chain uses TRBV2 and TRBJ2-3; D call uncertain. V lost 6 bases and J lost 4, with 11 bases in between. Germline CDR1 is SNHLY and CDR2 is FYNNEI. The CDR3 is made up of 13 amino acids. The CDR3 protein is CASRAGLADTQYF. The CDR3 DNA sequence: TGTGCCAGCAGGGCAGGTCTCGCAGATACGCAGTATTTT.

Regarding this clone: The sample contains more than one DNA sequence encoding this CDR3. The rearrangement joins TRBV28 to TRBJ1-2, with TRBD1 matching over 8 bases. The ends lost 6 bases at V and 8 bases at J; junction bases unmatched: 2. Germline V gives CDR1 MDHEN, CDR2 SYDVKM. This CDR3 is 11 amino acids long. This CDR3 is CASRDRAGYTF. The CDR3 DNA sequence: TGTGCCAGCAGGGACAGGGCGGGCTACACCTTC.

J is TRBJ2-5 and V is TRBV3-1 (or the pseudogene TRBV3-2); 9 nucleotides align to TRBD1. The germline V gene encodes CDR1 LGHDT and CDR2 YNNKEL (reference sequence). The CDR3 contains 18 residues. Germline trimming cut 2 bases from V and 2 bases from J; bases unmatched to any gene: 12. The CDR3 coding sequence is TGTGCCAGCAGCCAATCCGGGACAGGGTCATCTAATCAAGAGACCCAGTACTTC. Encoded protein: CASSQSGTGSSNQETQYF.

This rearrangement joins TRBV7-2 to TRBJ2-5; weak D call: TRBD1 (5 bases). Germline V gives CDR1 SGHTA, CDR2 FQGNSA. Trimming pared 4 bases from V and 6 bases from J, leaving 15 bases between. The CDR3 runs to 14 residues. The CDR3 bases are TGTGCCAGCAGCTCAAGCAGGGTTCTGAAGACCCAGTACTTC. This translates into CASSSSRVLKTQYF. Complete variable domain (other parts from reference TRBV7-2 and TRBJ2-5): GAGVSQSPSNKVTEKGKDVELRCDPISGHTALYWYRQSLGQGLEFLIYFQGNSAPDKSGLPSDRFSAERTGGSVSTLTIQRTQQEDSAVYLCASSSSRVLKTQYFGPGTRLLVL.

The rearrangement links TRBV12-3 or TRBV12-4 to TRBJ2-7, with D possibly TRBD2 on 5 matching bases. Trimming left V 2 bases short and J 7 bases short, with 12 bases between. The CDR3 is made up of 13 amino acids. This chain's CDR3 is CASSLKGGGEQYF. CDR3 bases: TGTGCCAGCAGTTTAAAAGGCGGAGGTGAGCAGTACTTC.

The chain employs TRBV15 and TRBJ2-4; no reliable D call. The germline gives CDR1 LNHNV, CDR2 YYDKDF (reference sequence). This CDR3 region has 15 residues. V lost 1 base and J lost 2, with 9 bases in between. The CDR3 here is CATSRAGTTKNIQYF. The CDR3 coding sequence is TGTGCCACCAGCAGAGCAGGTACGACCAAAAACATTCAGTACTTC.

The chain employs TRBV11-2 and TRBJ2-7; D might be TRBD2 (6 bases). Germline V gene lookup returns CDR1 SGHAT and CDR2 FQNNGV. Trimming took 4 bases from V and 1 from J, leaving 11 bases between them. The CDR3 consists of 14 residues. CDR3 region: CASSSIAVSYEQYF. The CDR3 region has the DNA TGTGCCAGCAGCTCGATAGCGGTATCCTACGAGCAGTACTTC.

This chain links TRBV18 with TRBJ2-1; possibly TRBD1 for D (6 bases). CDR1 KGHSH and CDR2 LQKENI come from the germline V gene. This CDR3 contains 15 residues. V lost 0 bases and J lost 8, with 14 bases in between. In DNA form, the CDR3 reads TGTGCCAGCTCACCACCGAGGGGGTGGGGCGATGAGCAGTTCTTC. As protein: CASSPPRGWGDEQFF.

The rearrangement joins TRBV6-2 or TRBV6-3 to TRBJ1-2, with unresolved D. Germline lookup yields CDR1 MNHEY and CDR2 SVGEGT. Trimming left V 4 bases short and J 6 bases short, with 18 bases between. There are 15 residues in the CDR3. CDR3 protein: CASSFYPGSYNGYTF. In nucleotides, the CDR3 is TGTGCCAGCAGTTTTTATCCGGGAAGTTATAATGGCTACACCTTC.

The chain couples TRBV7-2 to TRBJ1-2; unclear D gene. V was shortened by 1 base and J by 2 bases, with 8 bases between the two germline ends. This CDR3 comprises 14 residues. Germline values: CDR1 SGHTA, CDR2 FQGNSA. DNA of the CDR3: TGTGCCAGCAGCTTAGAGAGCTGGAACTATGGCTACACCTTC. Amino acid sequence: CASSLESWNYGYTF. Based on the CDR3 plus reference TRBV7-2 and TRBJ1-2, the full variable domain is GAGVSQSPSNKVTEKGKDVELRCDPISGHTALYWYRQSLGQGLEFLIYFQGNSAPDKSGLPSDRFSAERTGGSVSTLTIQRTQQEDSAVYLCASSLESWNYGYTFGSGTRLTVV.

On this clone itself: The same CDR3 arises from other DNA sequences in this sample as well. The V gene is TRBV15, the J gene TRBJ2-7, with TRBD2 matching over 8 bases. Germline V gene lookup returns CDR1 LNHNV and CDR2 YYDKDF (reference sequence). This CDR3 is 15 amino acids long. The V and J ends lost 1 base and 2 bases, in that order; junction bases with no gene match: 4. The CDR3 nucleotides read TGTGCCACCAGCAGAGGCCCGGGGGGGACCTACGAGCAGTACTTC. It codes for CATSRGPGGTYEQYF.